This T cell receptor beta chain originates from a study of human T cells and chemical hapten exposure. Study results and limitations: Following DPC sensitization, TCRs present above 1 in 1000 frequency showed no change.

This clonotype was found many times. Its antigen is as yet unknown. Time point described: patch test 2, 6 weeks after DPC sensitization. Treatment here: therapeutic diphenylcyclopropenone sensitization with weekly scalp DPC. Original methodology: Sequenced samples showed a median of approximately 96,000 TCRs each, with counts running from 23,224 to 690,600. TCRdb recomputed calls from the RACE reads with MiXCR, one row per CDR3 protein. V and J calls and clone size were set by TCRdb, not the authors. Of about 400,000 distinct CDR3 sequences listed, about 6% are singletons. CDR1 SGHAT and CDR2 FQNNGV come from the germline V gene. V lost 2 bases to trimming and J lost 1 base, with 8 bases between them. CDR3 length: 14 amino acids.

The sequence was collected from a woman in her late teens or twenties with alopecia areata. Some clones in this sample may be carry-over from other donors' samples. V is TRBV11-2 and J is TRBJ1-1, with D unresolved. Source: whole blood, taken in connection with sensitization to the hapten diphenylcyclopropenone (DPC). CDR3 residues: CASSLMVGNTEAFF. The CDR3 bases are TGTGCCAGCAGCTTAATGGTAGGGAACACTGAAGCTTTCTTT. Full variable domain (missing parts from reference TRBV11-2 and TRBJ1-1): EAGVAQSPRYKIIEKRQSVAFWCNPISGHATLYWYQQILGQGPKLLIQFQNNGVVDDSQLPKDRFSAERLKGVDSTLKIQPAKLEDSAVYLCASSLMVGNTEAFFGQGTRLTVV.